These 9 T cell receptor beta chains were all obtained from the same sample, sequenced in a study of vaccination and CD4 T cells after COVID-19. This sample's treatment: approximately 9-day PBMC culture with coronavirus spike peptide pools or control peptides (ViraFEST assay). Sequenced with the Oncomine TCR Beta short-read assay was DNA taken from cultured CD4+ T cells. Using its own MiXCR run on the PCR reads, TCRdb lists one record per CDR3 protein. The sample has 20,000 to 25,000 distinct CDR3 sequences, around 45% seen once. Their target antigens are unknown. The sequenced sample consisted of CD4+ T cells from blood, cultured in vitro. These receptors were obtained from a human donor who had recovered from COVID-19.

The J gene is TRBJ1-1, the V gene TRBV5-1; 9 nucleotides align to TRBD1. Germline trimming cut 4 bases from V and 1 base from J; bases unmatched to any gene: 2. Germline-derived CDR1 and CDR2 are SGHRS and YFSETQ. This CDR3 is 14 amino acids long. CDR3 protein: CASSVDRGNTEAFF. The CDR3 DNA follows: TGCGCCAGCAGCGTGGACAGGGGGAACACTGAAGCTTTCTTT.

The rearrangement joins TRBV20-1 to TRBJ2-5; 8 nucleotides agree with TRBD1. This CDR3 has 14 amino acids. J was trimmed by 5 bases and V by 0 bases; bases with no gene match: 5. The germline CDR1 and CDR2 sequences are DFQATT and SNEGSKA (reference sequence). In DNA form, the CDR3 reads TGCAGTGCTAGAGATCCAGGGGGCGCCGAGACCCAGTACTTC. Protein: CSARDPGGAETQYF.

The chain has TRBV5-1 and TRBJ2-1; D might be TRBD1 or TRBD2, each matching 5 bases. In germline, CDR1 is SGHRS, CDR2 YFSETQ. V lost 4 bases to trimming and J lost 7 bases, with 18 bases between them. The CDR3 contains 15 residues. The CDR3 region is CASSRGGAQANEQFF. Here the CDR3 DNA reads TGCGCCAGCAGCCGGGGTGGGGCACAGGCGAATGAGCAGTTCTTC.

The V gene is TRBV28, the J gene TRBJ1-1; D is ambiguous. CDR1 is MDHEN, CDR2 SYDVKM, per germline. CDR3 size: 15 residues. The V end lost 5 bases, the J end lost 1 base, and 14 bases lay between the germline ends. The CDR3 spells CASSAVGDWNTEAFF. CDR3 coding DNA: TGTGCCAGCAGTGCTGTAGGCGACTGGAACACTGAAGCTTTCTTT.

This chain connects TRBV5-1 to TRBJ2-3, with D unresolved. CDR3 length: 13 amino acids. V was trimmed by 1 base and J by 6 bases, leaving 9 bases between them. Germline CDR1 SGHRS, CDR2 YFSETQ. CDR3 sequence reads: CASSLSRMDTQYF. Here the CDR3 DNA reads TGCGCCAGCAGCTTGTCTCGGATGGATACGCAGTATTTT.

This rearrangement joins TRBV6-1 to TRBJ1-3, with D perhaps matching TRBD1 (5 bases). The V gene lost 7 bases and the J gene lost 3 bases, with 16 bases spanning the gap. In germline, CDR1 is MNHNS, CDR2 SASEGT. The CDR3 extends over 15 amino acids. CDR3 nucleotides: TGTGCCAGCACCCCTCAGGGAATCAGTGGAAACACCATATATTTT. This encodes CASTPQGISGNTIYF.

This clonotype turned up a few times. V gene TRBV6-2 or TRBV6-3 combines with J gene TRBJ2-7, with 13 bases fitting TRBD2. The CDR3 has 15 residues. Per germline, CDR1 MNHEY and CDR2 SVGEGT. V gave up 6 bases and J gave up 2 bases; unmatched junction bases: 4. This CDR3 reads CASSRTSGSTYEQYF. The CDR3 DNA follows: TGTGCCAGCAGCCGGACTAGCGGGAGTACCTACGAGCAGTACTTC.

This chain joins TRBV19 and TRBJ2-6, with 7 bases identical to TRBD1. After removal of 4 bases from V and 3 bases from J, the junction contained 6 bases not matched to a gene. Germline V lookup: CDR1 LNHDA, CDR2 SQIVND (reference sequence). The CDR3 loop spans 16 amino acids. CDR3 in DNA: TGTGCCAGTAGTAGACCCAGGGGGAGTGGGGCCAACGTCCTGACTTTC. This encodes CASSRPRGSGANVLTF. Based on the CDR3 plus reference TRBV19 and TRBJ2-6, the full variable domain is DGGITQSPKYLFRKEGQNVTLSCEQNLNHDAMYWYRQDPGQGLRLIYYSQIVNDFQKGDIAEGYSVSREKKESFPLTVTSAQKNPTAFYLCASSRPRGSGANVLTFGAGSRLTVL.

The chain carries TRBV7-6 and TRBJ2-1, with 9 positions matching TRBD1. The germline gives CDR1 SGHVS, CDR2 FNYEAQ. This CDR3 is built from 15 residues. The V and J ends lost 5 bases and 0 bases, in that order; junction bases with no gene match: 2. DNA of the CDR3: TGTGCCAGCAGCACGACAGGGGGCTCCTACAATGAGCAGTTCTTC. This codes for CASSTTGGSYNEQFF.